One sample yielded the 5 T cell receptor beta chains listed below, sequenced in a study of identical twins. TCRdb redid the calling of the 5' RACE reads with MiXCR, one entry per CDR3 protein. Of around 490,000 distinct CDR3 sequences listed, about 13% are singletons. The data also belong to a second study, concerning yellow fever vaccine responses in identical twins.

What was sequenced was CD4+ T cells sorted from blood. The receptors originated from a young woman in good health.

The chain joins TRBV12-3 or TRBV12-4 to TRBJ2-6; D is possibly TRBD2 (5 bases). The germline V and J ends were trimmed by 6 bases and 0 bases, with 9 bases remaining between them. There are 15 residues in the CDR3. This CDR3 is CASSSDYSGANVLTF. As DNA, the CDR3 is TGTGCCAGCAGCAGCGACTACTCTGGGGCCAACGTCCTGACTTTC.

This clonotype was seen repeatedly, ten times or more. The chain has TRBV7-8 and TRBJ1-4; D is unresolved. The CDR3 consists of 15 residues. The germline V gene encodes CDR1 SGHVS and CDR2 FQNEAQ. Between the trimmed V and J ends, which lost 5 bases and 0 bases, there was a span of 10 bases. The CDR3 DNA reads as TGTGCCAGCAGCCCACGAATGGCAACTAATGAAAAACTGTTTTTT. As protein: CASSPRMATNEKLFF.

The V call is TRBV4-1, the J call TRBJ2-6; 9 positions match TRBD1. With V trimmed by 4 bases and J by 2 bases, 9 bases remained unmatched. The CDR3 spans 18 residues. The V gene's germline CDR1 is MGHRA and CDR2 YSYEKL. The DNA for the CDR3 is TGCGCCAGCAGCCTATCGGGACAGGGCTTTACTGGGGCCAACGTCCTGACTTTC. This encodes CASSLSGQGFTGANVLTF.

This clonotype showed up just a few times. The V call is TRBV5-1, the J call TRBJ2-5; maybe TRBD1 (5 bases). CDR1 and CDR2 from the germline V gene are SGHRS and YFSETQ. V gave up 5 bases and J gave up 5 bases, with 16 bases separating them. The CDR3 length is 14 residues. CDR3 sequence (DNA): TGCGCCAGCAGAAAGAAGGGGATTGGGGAGACCCAGTACTTC. It encodes CASRKKGIGETQYF.

The chain combines TRBV20-1 with TRBJ2-1; TRBD2 might be the D (6 bases). V was cut by 3 bases and J by 2 bases, with 11 bases left in between. This CDR3 has 14 residues. Germline-derived CDR1 and CDR2 are DFQATT and SNEGSKA (reference sequence). CDR3 region: CSASYSGPYNEQFF. The CDR3 DNA reads TGCAGTGCTAGTTATAGCGGTCCCTACAATGAGCAGTTCTTC.